These T cell receptor beta chains were read from a single sample in a study of blood T cell repertoires in COVID-19. Libraries were prepared by immunoSEQ multiplex PCR; TCRdb keeps only in-frame clonotypes and omits some of them. The top ten hold approximately 12% of the sample, which has around 180,000 clones, 80% to 90% seen once. Sequenced input: peripheral blood. The source is a woman at least 80 years old with COVID-19, enrolled during active disease. CDR3s include the opening cysteine and the closing phenylalanine or tryptophan. D genes are given only for firm matches. The size field is filled for only some rows; it gives once, few, many or a size class.

d_call	v_call	j_call	clone_size	cdr3_aa	cdr3_nt
TRBD2	TRBV5-1	TRBJ2-7	-	CASSLGTSGSYEQYF	TGCGCCAGCAGCTTAGGGACTAGCGGGAGTTACGAGCAGTACTTC
-	TRBV5-1	TRBJ2-3	-	CASSLTEPTDTQYF	TGCGCCAGCAGCTTGACAGAACCCACAGATACGCAGTATTTT
TRBD2	TRBV20-1	TRBJ2-1	-	CSASPSGRLNNEQFF	TGCAGTGCTAGTCCTAGCGGGAGGTTGAACAATGAGCAGTTCTTC
-	TRBV11-2	TRBJ1-1	few	CASSSRSVREAFF	TGTGCCAGCAGCTCAAGGTCGGTCAGGGAAGCTTTCTTT
-	TRBV27	TRBJ1-1	-	CASSLSRNTEAFF	TGTGCCAGCAGTTTATCCAGGAACACTGAAGCTTTCTTT
TRBD2	TRBV4-2	TRBJ2-2	-	CASSQGRGGGYFDTGELFF	TGTGCCAGCAGCCAAGGCCGCGGGGGGGGCTACTTTGACACCGGGGAGCTGTTTTTT
TRBD1	TRBV5-8	TRBJ1-4	-	CASRARTGGKLFF	TGTGCCAGCAGAGCTAGGACAGGGGGAAAACTGTTTTTT
TRBD2	TRBV10-3	TRBJ2-1	-	CAISEISFTPRGDNEQFF	TGTGCCATCAGTGAAATTAGCTTTACGCCCCGGGGGGACAATGAGCAGTTCTTC
-	TRBV7-3	TRBJ2-2	-	CASSLTGANTGELFF	TGTGCCAGCAGCCTGACAGGTGCGAACACCGGGGAGCTGTTTTTT
TRBD2	TRBV7-9	TRBJ2-2	many	CASSPTSGSVGELFF	TGTGCCAGCAGCCCGACTAGCGGGAGTGTCGGGGAGCTGTTTTTT
-	TRBV6-2/TRBV6-3	TRBJ1-1	-	CASSYALPNTEAFF	TGTGCCAGCAGTTACGCGTTACCGAACACTGAAGCTTTCTTT
TRBD2	TRBV5-1	TRBJ2-7	-	CASSPTGGYEQYF	TGCGCCAGCAGCCCCACGGGAGGCTACGAGCAGTACTTC
-	TRBV3-1/TRBV3-2	TRBJ2-7	-	CASSQGLQLHYEQYF	TGTGCCAGCAGCCAAGGACTTCAACTTCACTACGAGCAGTACTTC
-	TRBV19	TRBJ1-1	-	CASSIDAGVNTEAFF	TGTGCCAGTAGTATAGACGCGGGGGTGAACACTGAAGCTTTCTTT
TRBD2	TRBV9	TRBJ2-5	-	CASSVRPSASGQGETQYF	TGTGCCAGCAGCGTACGACCCTCCGCTAGCGGGCAGGGGGAGACCCAGTACTTC
-	TRBV3-1/TRBV3-2	TRBJ1-2	many	CASSQGANAATF	TGTGCCAGCAGCCAAGGGGCCAACGCAGCCACCTTC
-	TRBV5-6	TRBJ1-1	once	CASRRVGNTEAFF	TGTGCCAGTCGGCGGGTCGGAAACACTGAAGCTTTCTTT
TRBD2	TRBV28	TRBJ2-1	-	CASSPGLAGNNEQFF	TGTGCCAGCAGTCCAGGACTAGCGGGAAACAATGAGCAGTTCTTC
-	TRBV7-8	TRBJ2-7	once	CASSAPGQRYEQYF	TGTGCCAGCAGCGCACCGGGACAACGATACGAGCAGTACTTC
-	TRBV6-5	TRBJ1-3	-	CASSYRVANSGNTIYF	TGTGCCAGCAGTTACCGGGTCGCGAACTCTGGAAACACCATATATTTT
-	TRBV3-1/TRBV3-2	TRBJ2-6	once	CASSNRGGSGANVLTF	TGTGCCAGCAGCAATCGGGGAGGCTCTGGGGCCAACGTCCTGACTTTC
-	TRBV6-5	TRBJ1-4	-	CASSSDMGRGKKLFF	TGTGCCAGCAGTTCCGACATGGGGAGAGGGAAAAAACTGTTTTTT
TRBD2	TRBV4-2	TRBJ2-1	-	CASSQRAGWASGAISYNEQFF	TGTGCCAGCAGCCAGAGAGCCGGTTGGGCTAGCGGGGCTATCTCCTACAATGAGCAGTTCTTC
-	TRBV7-9	TRBJ2-7	-	CASSFRYSYEQYF	TGTGCCAGCAGCTTCAGGTACTCCTACGAGCAGTACTTC
-	TRBV9	TRBJ2-3	-	CASSVEGATDTQYF	TGTGCCAGCAGCGTAGAAGGGGCTACAGATACGCAGTATTTT
-	TRBV6-8	TRBJ1-2	-	CASTPFRQPPNYGYTF	TGTGCCAGCACCCCCTTTAGACAGCCACCTAACTATGGCTACACCTTC
TRBD1	TRBV7-9	TRBJ2-7	-	CASSPRPGDRGSYEQYF	TGTGCCAGCAGCCCCCGACCAGGGGACAGGGGATCCTACGAGCAGTACTTC